This TCR beta chain was documented in a study of STAT5B mutations in CD4+ large granular lymphocyte leukemia. Study-wide findings and caveats: Higher CD4+ than CD8+ T-LGLL clonality might reflect small sample size. Compared with healthy controls (2/35), patient top clones favored TRBV06 (8/27).

A word on this clone: The target antigen is unknown.

Germline assignment: CDR1 SEHNR and CDR2 FQNEAQ (reference sequence). There are 15 residues in the CDR3. V lost 5 bases and J lost 3; bases outside the gene matches: 7. This was a survey-level run. The repertoire was sequenced with immunoSEQ multiplex PCR; TCRdb's copy has only in-frame clones and lacks some. The sample consists of over 30,000 clones, roughly 80% of them appearing once. Sequencing used CD4+ T cells from blood buffy coats. The rearrangement uses TRBV7-9 and TRBJ2-3, with TRBD1 identical over 8 bases. The clonotype comes from a human donor in good health. The chain's CDR3 is CASSPGQGETDTQYF. CDR3 DNA sequence: TGTGCCAGCAGCCCAGGACAGGGTGAGACAGATACGCAGTATTTT.